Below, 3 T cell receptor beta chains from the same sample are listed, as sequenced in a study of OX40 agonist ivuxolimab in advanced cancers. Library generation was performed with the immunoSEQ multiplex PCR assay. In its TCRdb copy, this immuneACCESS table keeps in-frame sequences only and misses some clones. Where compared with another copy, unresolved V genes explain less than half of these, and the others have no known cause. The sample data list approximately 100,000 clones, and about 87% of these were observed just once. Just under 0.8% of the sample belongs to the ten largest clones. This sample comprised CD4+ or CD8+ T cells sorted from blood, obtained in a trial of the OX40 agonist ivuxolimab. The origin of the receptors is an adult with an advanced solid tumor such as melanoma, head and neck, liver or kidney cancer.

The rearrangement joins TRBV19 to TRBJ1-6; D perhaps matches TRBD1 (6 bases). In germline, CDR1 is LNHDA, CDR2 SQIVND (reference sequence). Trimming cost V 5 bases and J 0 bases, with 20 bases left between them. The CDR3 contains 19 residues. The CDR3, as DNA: TGTGCCAGTAGTGTTACTACTAACAGGGTCAGCTCCTATAATTCACCCCTCCACTTT. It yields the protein CASSVTTNRVSSYNSPLHF.

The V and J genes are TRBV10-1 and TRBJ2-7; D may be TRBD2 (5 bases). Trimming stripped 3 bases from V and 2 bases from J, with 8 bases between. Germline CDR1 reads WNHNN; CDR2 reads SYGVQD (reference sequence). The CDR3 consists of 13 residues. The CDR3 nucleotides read TGCGCCAGCAGTGACGGGATCCCCTACGAGCAGTACTTC. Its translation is CASSDGIPYEQYF.

This CDR3 reads CASRLGSNQPQHF. The CDR3 nucleotides read TGTGCCAGCAGGTTGGGTAGCAATCAGCCCCAGCATTTT. The rearrangement links TRBV28 to TRBJ1-5; D is undetermined. Germline CDR1 MDHEN, CDR2 SYDVKM. The CDR3 runs to 13 residues. V lost 6 bases, J lost 0 bases, and 6 bases lay in between.